This T cell receptor beta chain was recorded in a study of human T cells and chemical hapten exposure. Study summary: Sensitization used 2% DPC on roughly 2 cm by roughly 2 cm upper inner arm skin. A mostly female patient group had alopecia areata, totalis or universalis. Study-wide results and limits: Expanded TCRs formed significantly more large CDR3 similarity clusters than controls.

This clonotype was observed a handful of times. What it binds is unknown. Germline V lookup: CDR1 SGDLS, CDR2 YYNGEE. V dropped 2 bases and J dropped 7; count of bases not matched to a gene: 5. The CDR3 runs to 15 residues. Noted time point: pre-sensitization, week 0. Treatment here: therapeutic diphenylcyclopropenone sensitization with weekly scalp DPC. Donors were 18 to 70-year-old alopecia patients suitable for DPC. A single record per CDR3 protein comes from TCRdb applying MiXCR to the RACE reads. The sample holds about 300,000 distinct CDR3 sequences; around 5% are singletons and the top ten take around 8%.

The TCR was taken from a woman aged 18 to 35 with alopecia areata. Some clones in this sample may be carry-over from other donors' samples. Specimen: whole blood, collected in connection with sensitization to the hapten diphenylcyclopropenone (DPC). This chain uses TRBV9 with TRBJ2-2, with TRBD1 matching 10 bases. This CDR3 is CASSVSGQGIGELFF. As DNA, the CDR3 is TGTGCCAGCAGCGTGTCGGGACAGGGGATCGGGGAGCTGTTTTTT.